The 30 T cell receptor beta chains below come from one sample, sequenced in a study of cytomegalovirus exposure and HLA in healthy donors (dated by TCRdb to about 2017). Library prep was done by the immunoSEQ multiplex PCR assay. For the multiplex PCR, a mixture combining 60 forward primers for TCR Vbeta segments and 13 reverse primers for TCR Jbeta segments was used. As stored in TCRdb, this immuneACCESS dataset retains in-frame rearrangements with V and J assigned. A fraction of the clones does not appear; measured against another copy, unresolved V genes explain less than half of the discrepancy, and the remainder lacks a known reason. The sample table holds tens of thousands of clones, of which over 70% were seen once. The ten largest clones add up to approximately 10% of the sample. Sequenced sample: PBMCs. The receptors shown here come from a human donor in good health.

This clone was detected a few times. The chain recombines TRBV6-1 with TRBJ2-2; TRBD2 agrees at 9 bases. Germline CDR1 is MNHNS and CDR2 is SASEGT. J was trimmed by 3 bases and V by 8 bases; bases with no gene match: 7. The CDR3 totals 15 residues. DNA of the CDR3: TGTGCCAGCGGGATGTTAGCGGGAGACACCGGGGAGCTGTTTTTT. Translating gives CASGMLAGDTGELFF.

V gene TRBV5-4 combines with J gene TRBJ1-2; 9 bases are shared with TRBD1. After removal of 0 bases from V and 6 bases from J, the junction contained 0 bases not matched to a gene. The CDR3 covers 13 residues. From germline, CDR1 is SGHNT and CDR2 YYREEE (reference sequence). The CDR3 reads CASSLGQGDGYTF. The CDR3 nucleotides read TGTGCCAGCAGCTTGGGACAGGGGGATGGCTACACCTTC.

V and J are TRBV11-2 and TRBJ1-3; D not certain. CDR3 size: 16 residues. V lost 2 bases to trimming and J lost 4 bases, with 15 bases between them. Per the germline V gene, CDR1 is SGHAT and CDR2 is FQNNGV. The CDR3 bases are TGTGCCAGCAGCTTACTATATCTAGGCTCAGGAAACACCATATATTTT. Translated: CASSLLYLGSGNTIYF.

This chain uses TRBV6-5 with TRBJ2-7, with 8 bases that match TRBD1. This CDR3 is built from 15 residues. Trimming at V came to 3 bases and at J to 4 bases, leaving 8 bases not matched to a gene. CDR1 is MNHEY and CDR2 is SVGAGI in the germline V gene. CDR3 sequence reads: CASSYSITGGYEQYF. The CDR3 nucleotides are TGTGCCAGCAGTTATTCAATTACAGGGGGGTACGAGCAGTACTTC.

The chain joins TRBV9 to TRBJ2-2; 8 nucleotides line up with TRBD1. From germline, CDR1 is SGDLS and CDR2 YYNGEE. Trimming cost V 5 bases and J 5 bases; bases outside gene matches: 8. This CDR3 contains 15 residues. Here the CDR3 reads CASSSGQGETGELFF. The CDR3 bases are TGTGCCAGCAGTTCCGGACAGGGTGAGACCGGGGAGCTGTTTTTT.

The chain uses TRBV7-9 and TRBJ2-3; D may be TRBD2 (5 bases). The V and J ends lost 5 bases and 10 bases respectively, with 16 bases between them. The CDR3 spans 13 residues. The germline CDR1 and CDR2 sequences are SEHNR and FQNEAQ (reference sequence). The CDR3 region has the DNA TGTGCCAGCAGCCGTCAGGAAGGGAGTTCGCAGTATTTT. It specifies CASSRQEGSSQYF.

V and J are TRBV7-2 and TRBJ2-7; TRBD1 aligns across 9 bases. CDR1 is SGHTA and CDR2 is FQGNSA in the germline V gene. This CDR3 spans 13 amino acids. The junction had 6 bases not matched to a gene; V was cut back by 5 bases and J by 7 bases. CDR3 protein: CASSMGTGQEQYF. The CDR3 DNA is TGTGCCAGCAGCATGGGGACAGGGCAAGAGCAGTACTTC.

Worth noting for this clone: Other DNA variants within this sample encode the same CDR3. The gene calls are TRBV7-3 and TRBJ2-1, with 9 positions matching TRBD2. From germline, CDR1 is SGHTA and CDR2 FQGTGA. The CDR3 loop spans 15 amino acids. V lost 1 base, J lost 5 bases, and 3 bases stayed unmatched. The CDR3: CASSLSGRENNEQFF. The CDR3 region has the DNA TGTGCCAGCAGCTTAAGCGGGAGGGAGAACAATGAGCAGTTCTTC.

The genes are TRBV6-5 and TRBJ2-2, with a possible D match to TRBD2 (6 bases). Germline-derived CDR1 and CDR2 are MNHEY and SVGAGI. V was shortened by 4 bases and J by 13 bases, with 19 bases between the two germline ends. The CDR3 covers 14 residues. The CDR3 sequence: CASSSGTSFRRLFF. DNA for the CDR3: TGTGCCAGCAGTTCCGGGACTTCCTTCAGGCGGCTGTTTTTT.

There are many counts of this clone. The chain carries TRBV21-1 and TRBJ1-4; whether TRBD1, the table's D call, matches the DNA was not checked. TRBV21-1 is a known pseudogene. The CDR3 runs 13 residues. The CDR3 DNA is TGTGCCAGCACCGACAGTTCCCACGAAAAACTGTTTTTT. Protein: CASTDSSHEKLFF.

V gene TRBV4-1 combines with J gene TRBJ1-2; possible D gene TRBD1, 6 bases. The V end was cut by 4 bases, the J end by 3 bases, with 9 bases between. The CDR3 has 13 residues. The germline V gene encodes CDR1 MGHRA and CDR2 YSYEKL. The CDR3 here is CASSPQGHYGYTF. The CDR3 region has the DNA TGCGCCAGCAGCCCCCAGGGGCACTATGGCTACACCTTC.

This chain uses TRBV4-1 with TRBJ2-5; the match to TRBD2 covers 7 bases. The CDR3 is 17 amino acids. The trim removed 1 base at V and 4 bases at J, leaving 12 bases unmatched. Germline V CDR1 and CDR2: MGHRA, YSYEKL. CDR3 DNA: TGCGCCAGCAGCCAAGGCGGGAGTAACCCTTCTGGAGAGACCCAGTACTTC. Its translation: CASSQGGSNPSGETQYF.

The CDR3 here is CASSSTSYNEQFF. The CDR3 coding sequence is TGTGCCAGCAGCTCGACTAGCTACAATGAGCAGTTCTTC. This chain joins TRBV7-9 and TRBJ2-1; tentatively, D is TRBD2 (6 bases). The CDR3 sequence is 13 residues long. V was trimmed by 4 bases and J by 3 bases, leaving 7 bases between them. Germline V gene lookup returns CDR1 SEHNR and CDR2 FQNEAQ (reference sequence).

The chain carries TRBV28 and TRBJ2-7; 8 bases are a match to TRBD2. Germline CDR1 MDHEN, CDR2 SYDVKM. The CDR3 covers 16 residues. V trimming: 2 bases; J trimming: 3 bases; junction bases outside the gene matches: 9. CDR3 nucleotides: TGTGCCAGCAGTTTAACTAGCGGTCCAGCGGGCTACGAGCAGTACTTC. It specifies CASSLTSGPAGYEQYF.

This chain joins TRBV27 and TRBJ1-2, with 7 bases lining up with TRBD1. CDR1 is MNHEY and CDR2 is SMNVEV in the germline V gene (reference sequence). V shed 4 bases and J 0 bases; nucleotides not matched to a gene: 11. The CDR3 sequence is 17 residues long. The CDR3 coding sequence is TGTGCCAGCAGTTCCCGCCCCGGGGACAGTACTAACTATGGCTACACCTTC. It yields the protein CASSSRPGDSTNYGYTF.

The chain is built from TRBV7-2 and TRBJ2-7, with D possibly TRBD1 on 5 matching bases. V was trimmed by 1 base and J by 7 bases, leaving 14 bases between them. The CDR3 spans 14 residues. The germline CDR1 and CDR2 sequences are SGHTA and FQGNSA. The CDR3 bases are TGTGCCAGCAGCTTAGATTTTAACAGGAGAGAGCAGTACTTC. Protein sequence: CASSLDFNRREQYF. The whole variable domain, filled in from reference TRBV7-2 and TRBJ2-7, reads GAGVSQSPSNKVTEKGKDVELRCDPISGHTALYWYRQSLGQGLEFLIYFQGNSAPDKSGLPSDRFSAERTGGSVSTLTIQRTQQEDSAVYLCASSLDFNRREQYFGPGTRLTVT.

The genes are TRBV5-1 and TRBJ1-1; D possibly corresponds to TRBD1 (6 bases). CDR3 length: 13 amino acids. The germline CDR1 and CDR2 sequences are SGHRS and YFSETQ. The germline V and J ends were trimmed by 0 bases and 4 bases, with 7 bases remaining between them. The DNA of the CDR3 is TGCGCCAGCAGCTTGGACAGGGCCACTGAAGCTTTCTTT. Its translation is CASSLDRATEAFF. Full variable domain (remainder filled in from reference TRBV5-1 and TRBJ1-1): KAGVTQTPRYLIKTRGQQVTLSCSPISGHRSVSWYQQTPGQGLQFLFEYFSETQRNKGNFPGRFSGRQFSNSRSEMNVSTLELGDSALYLCASSLDRATEAFFGQGTRLTVV.

J is TRBJ1-2 and V is TRBV9, with TRBD1 identical over 8 bases. The CDR3 is 15 residues long. Germline V gives CDR1 SGDLS, CDR2 YYNGEE. Losses at the gene ends were 4 bases for V and 6 bases for J; bases not matched to a gene: 11. The CDR3 protein is CASSTRTGLGNGYTF. In nucleotides, the CDR3 is TGTGCCAGCAGCACCCGGACAGGGTTGGGGAATGGCTACACCTTC.

The chain combines TRBV27 with TRBJ2-6; possible D gene TRBD1, 6 bases. The CDR3 runs 15 residues. Trimming removed 3 bases at V and 1 base at J, with 7 bases between. Germline CDR1 and CDR2: MNHEY and SMNVEV (reference sequence). This CDR3 reads CASSFTGSGANVLTF. DNA of the CDR3: TGTGCCAGCAGTTTTACAGGGTCTGGGGCCAACGTCCTGACTTTC.

The J gene is TRBJ2-6, the V gene TRBV7-9; D uncertain. CDR1 is SEHNR, CDR2 FQNEAQ, per germline (reference sequence). V gave up 3 bases and J gave up 0 bases, with 6 bases separating them. The CDR3 spans 15 residues. CDR3 bases: TGTGCCAGCAGCTTCGGTTCCTCTGGGGCCAACGTCCTGACTTTC. Translating it yields CASSFGSSGANVLTF.

The chain has TRBV7-2 and TRBJ1-2; possible D gene TRBD1, 5 bases. CDR1 and CDR2 (germline): SGHTA, FQGNSA. The CDR3 runs to 13 residues. V was shortened by 1 base and J by 6 bases, with 9 bases between the two germline ends. CDR3 residues: CASSLGGADGYTF. For the CDR3, the DNA is TGTGCCAGCAGCTTAGGGGGCGCGGATGGCTACACCTTC.

The V and J genes are TRBV19 and TRBJ2-3; D remains unclear. The germline V gene has CDR1 LNHDA and CDR2 SQIVND (reference sequence). The CDR3 spans 12 residues. The germline V and J ends were trimmed by 5 bases and 5 bases, with 8 bases remaining between them. The chain's CDR3 is CASSPSRDTQYF. As DNA, the CDR3 is TGTGCCAGTAGTCCCTCCCGAGATACGCAGTATTTT.

This clone appeared a few times. This chain uses TRBV27 with TRBJ1-5; D remains unclear. Per germline, CDR1 MNHEY and CDR2 SMNVEV (reference sequence). V was trimmed by 7 bases and J by 0 bases, leaving 13 bases between them. The CDR3 has 15 residues. The CDR3, as DNA: TGTGCCAGCACCCCGGTCGGGGTTAGCAATCAGCCCCAGCATTTT. Residues: CASTPVGVSNQPQHF.

The chain combines TRBV6-1 with TRBJ2-7, with TRBD1 identical over 8 bases. The CDR3 is 13 residues long. Germline lookup yields CDR1 MNHNS and CDR2 SASEGT. After removal of 3 bases from V and 4 bases from J, the junction contained 2 bases not matched to a gene. The CDR3 loop reads CASSDGDRYEQYF. The CDR3 DNA sequence: TGTGCCAGCAGTGATGGGGACAGGTACGAGCAGTACTTC.

The chain links TRBV6-1 to TRBJ2-1; no clear D gene. Trimming shortened V by 7 bases and J by 7 bases, and 14 bases separated the two germline ends. The CDR3 covers 13 residues. From germline, CDR1 is MNHNS and CDR2 SASEGT. DNA of the CDR3: TGTGCCAGCACAAACTTCCTACAGAATGAGCAGTTCTTC. Translation gives CASTNFLQNEQFF.

The chain links TRBV10-2 to TRBJ1-5; D unresolved. The germline CDR1 and CDR2 sequences are WSHSY and SAAADI. The CDR3 loop spans 13 amino acids. Trimming shortened V by 7 bases and J by 4 bases, and 11 bases separated the two germline ends. The CDR3 coding sequence is TGCGCCAGCACCCGAGAGGGTAATCAGCCCCAGCATTTT. Protein: CASTREGNQPQHF.

This clone has a single count. The CDR3 DNA reads TGTGCCAGCAGCCGGGACAGGGGGGATGAGCAGTTCTTC. As protein: CASSRDRGDEQFF. This chain links TRBV6-6 with TRBJ2-1, with TRBD1 matching over 11 bases. Germline values: CDR1 MNHNY, CDR2 SVGAGI (reference sequence). The CDR3 is 13 residues long. V shed 6 bases, J shed 8 bases, and the junction held 3 bases outside the gene matches.

This rearrangement joins TRBV4-1 to TRBJ2-1, with 8 nucleotides matching TRBD2. Germline V gives CDR1 MGHRA, CDR2 YSYEKL. The CDR3 sequence is 15 residues long. The J segment lost 3 bases and the V segment lost 4 bases, leaving 5 bases of the junction unmatched. CDR3 sequence (DNA): TGCGCCAGCAGCCCTACTAGCGGATTCTACAATGAGCAGTTCTTC. Amino acids: CASSPTSGFYNEQFF.

The chain uses TRBV2 and TRBJ1-2; no firm D call. Per the germline V gene, CDR1 is SNHLY and CDR2 is FYNNEI. CDR3 length equals 16 residues. V lost 1 base and J lost 0, with 12 bases in between. The CDR3 DNA reads TGTGCCAGCAGTGAAGGAGGTAGGATTCCTAACTATGGCTACACCTTC. This codes for CASSEGGRIPNYGYTF. Supplemented by reference TRBV2 and TRBJ1-2, the full variable domain reads EPEVTQTPSHQVTQMGQEVILRCVPISNHLYFYWYRQILGQKVEFLVSFYNNEISEKSEIFDDQFSVERPDGSNFTLKIRSTKLEDSAMYFCASSEGGRIPNYGYTFGSGTRLTVV.

Comments on this clone: It is unclear where the CDR3 begins or ends on the DNA, so no DNA is shown, and the CDR3 is as TCRdb lists it. The chain couples TRBV5-1 to TRBJ1-1. The CDR3 totals 14 residues, both ends included. CDR1 SGHRS and CDR2 YFSETQ come from the germline V gene. CDR3 residues: CASSTSRAYTEAFF.